A selection of T cell receptor beta chains follows, all from one sample in a study of T cell responses to AZD1222 COVID-19 vaccine. The method was immunoSEQ multiplex PCR; TCRdb's version includes in-frame clones alone and lacks a portion of them. The sample holds under 35,000 clones, under 90% seen once. The source was peripheral blood, collected 28 days after the second AZD1222 dose. These TCRs come from an adult who received the AZD1222 COVID-19 vaccine. CDR3s include the opening cysteine and the closing phenylalanine or tryptophan. The order of the fields is clone size, V gene, D gene, J gene, CDR3 protein, CDR3 DNA. The D gene is left open where the match is weak. Only part of the rows carry a size: once, few, many, or a class if the clone is expanded.

clone size: .; V gene: TRBV4-2; D gene: TRBD2; J gene: TRBJ2-3; CDR3 protein: CASSQDRRRASGKPGRADTQYF; CDR3 DNA: TGTGCCAGCAGCCAAGATCGGCGCCGGGCTAGCGGGAAGCCAGGTAGGGCAGATACGCAGTATTTT
clone size: .; V gene: TRBV5-4; D gene: .; J gene: TRBJ2-5; CDR3 protein: CASSFQETQYF; CDR3 DNA: TGTGCCAGCAGCTTCCAAGAGACCCAGTACTTC
clone size: .; V gene: TRBV5-6; D gene: .; J gene: TRBJ2-7; CDR3 protein: CASSRLGEYEQYF; CDR3 DNA: TGTGCCAGCAGCCGCCTTGGGGAATACGAGCAGTACTTC
clone size: .; V gene: TRBV28; D gene: TRBD1; J gene: TRBJ1-3; CDR3 protein: CASSFLWGTGGARGGNTIYF; CDR3 DNA: TGTGCCAGCAGTTTTCTCTGGGGGACAGGGGGCGCTAGGGGAGGAAACACCATATATTTT
clone size: .; V gene: TRBV7-3; D gene: TRBD2; J gene: TRBJ2-1; CDR3 protein: CASSSSPSGSYNEQFF; CDR3 DNA: TGTGCCAGCAGCTCCTCTCCTAGCGGGAGCTACAATGAGCAGTTCTTC
clone size: .; V gene: TRBV27; D gene: .; J gene: TRBJ2-7; CDR3 protein: CASSSPPRDQVSEQYF; CDR3 DNA: TGTGCCAGCAGTTCCCCGCCGCGGGATCAGGTTTCCGAGCAGTACTTC
clone size: .; V gene: TRBV25-1; D gene: TRBD2; J gene: TRBJ2-7; CDR3 protein: CASSEAGVSYEQYF; CDR3 DNA: TGTGCCAGCAGTGAGGCGGGGGTCTCCTACGAGCAGTACTTC
clone size: .; V gene: TRBV28; D gene: .; J gene: TRBJ2-3; CDR3 protein: CATSWVGTDTQYF; CDR3 DNA: TGTGCCACCTCCTGGGTGGGCACAGATACGCAGTATTTT
clone size: .; V gene: TRBV11-3; D gene: TRBD1; J gene: TRBJ2-2; CDR3 protein: CASSLGQGRTGELFF; CDR3 DNA: TGTGCCAGCAGCTTAGGACAGGGCCGTACCGGGGAGCTGTTTTTT
clone size: .; V gene: TRBV5-1; D gene: TRBD1; J gene: TRBJ1-3; CDR3 protein: CASSSNRDSAGNTIYF; CDR3 DNA: TGCGCCAGCAGCTCGAACCGGGACAGCGCTGGAAACACCATATATTTT
clone size: .; V gene: TRBV7-9; D gene: .; J gene: TRBJ2-2; CDR3 protein: CASHLGNTGELFF; CDR3 DNA: TGTGCCAGCCACCTCGGGAACACCGGGGAGCTGTTTTTT
clone size: .; V gene: TRBV11-2; D gene: TRBD1; J gene: TRBJ1-1; CDR3 protein: CASSPNDRGNTEAFF; CDR3 DNA: TGTGCCAGCAGCCCCAACGACAGGGGGAACACTGAAGCTTTCTTT
clone size: .; V gene: TRBV11-2; D gene: .; J gene: TRBJ2-1; CDR3 protein: CASSPRDWYNEQFF; CDR3 DNA: TGTGCCAGCAGCCCCCGGGACTGGTACAATGAGCAGTTCTTC
clone size: .; V gene: TRBV6-2/TRBV6-3; D gene: .; J gene: TRBJ2-7; CDR3 protein: CASSYGSGRGNYEQYF; CDR3 DNA: TGTGCCAGCAGTTACGGGTCGGGACGGGGAAACTACGAGCAGTACTTC
clone size: .; V gene: TRBV9; D gene: TRBD2; J gene: TRBJ2-2; CDR3 protein: CASSASGTNTGELFF; CDR3 DNA: TGTGCCAGCAGCGCTAGCGGGACGAACACCGGGGAGCTGTTTTTT
clone size: .; V gene: TRBV2; D gene: .; J gene: TRBJ2-7; CDR3 protein: CASRPDSPYEQYF; CDR3 DNA: TGTGCCAGCAGACCGGACTCGCCCTACGAGCAGTACTTC
clone size: .; V gene: TRBV12-3/TRBV12-4; D gene: .; J gene: TRBJ1-4; CDR3 protein: CASSEVGEKLFF; CDR3 DNA: TGTGCCAGCAGCGAGGTCGGAGAAAAACTGTTTTTT
clone size: .; V gene: TRBV19; D gene: .; J gene: TRBJ1-1; CDR3 protein: CASSSNRGTEAFF; CDR3 DNA: TGTGCCAGTAGTAGTAACCGGGGGACTGAAGCTTTCTTT
clone size: .; V gene: TRBV5-1; D gene: .; J gene: TRBJ2-6; CDR3 protein: CASSPNSGANVLTF; CDR3 DNA: TGCGCCAGCAGCCCCAACTCTGGGGCCAACGTCCTGACTTTC
clone size: .; V gene: TRBV28; D gene: TRBD1; J gene: TRBJ2-7; CDR3 protein: CASSSNGQGTRVYFPYF; CDR3 DNA: TGTGCCAGCAGTTCAAATGGACAGGGGACCAGAGTGTACTTTCCGTACTTC
clone size: .; V gene: TRBV7-2; D gene: TRBD2; J gene: TRBJ2-7; CDR3 protein: CASSLAGGGALEQYF; CDR3 DNA: TGTGCCAGCAGCTTAGCGGGCGGGGGGGCCCTCGAGCAGTACTTC
clone size: .; V gene: TRBV28; D gene: TRBD2; J gene: TRBJ2-1; CDR3 protein: CASSRSGRNEQFF; CDR3 DNA: TGTGCCAGCAGCCGTAGCGGGAGGAATGAGCAGTTCTTC
clone size: once; V gene: TRBV19; D gene: .; J gene: TRBJ1-2; CDR3 protein: CASSITATGPYGYTF; CDR3 DNA: TGTGCCAGTTCCATTACAGCCACAGGGCCCTATGGCTACACCTTC
clone size: .; V gene: TRBV2; D gene: .; J gene: TRBJ2-1; CDR3 protein: CASSEDSGRNEQFF; CDR3 DNA: TGTGCCAGCAGTGAAGATTCAGGGAGGAATGAGCAGTTCTTC
clone size: .; V gene: TRBV6-5; D gene: .; J gene: TRBJ2-1; CDR3 protein: CASFPQGRGNEQFF; CDR3 DNA: TGTGCCAGCTTCCCACAGGGTAGAGGTAATGAGCAGTTCTTC
clone size: once; V gene: TRBV7-2; D gene: .; J gene: TRBJ2-3; CDR3 protein: CASSWSTDTQYF; CDR3 DNA: TGTGCCAGCAGCTGGAGCACAGATACGCAGTATTTT
clone size: .; V gene: TRBV6-2/TRBV6-3; D gene: .; J gene: TRBJ1-5; CDR3 protein: CASSYRQSLPQPQHF; CDR3 DNA: TGTGCCAGCAGTTACAGGCAATCGCTACCTCAGCCCCAGCATTTT
clone size: .; V gene: TRBV10-1; D gene: .; J gene: TRBJ2-3; CDR3 protein: CASSEGFSTDTQYF; CDR3 DNA: TGCGCCAGCAGTGAGGGGTTCAGCACAGATACGCAGTATTTT
clone size: .; V gene: TRBV19; D gene: TRBD2; J gene: TRBJ2-1; CDR3 protein: CASSMGGSLTYNEQFF; CDR3 DNA: TGTGCCAGTAGTATGGGCGGGAGCCTAACCTACAATGAGCAGTTCTTC
clone size: .; V gene: TRBV4-1; D gene: .; J gene: TRBJ1-4; CDR3 protein: CASSQYPGGGREKLFF; CDR3 DNA: TGCGCCAGCAGCCAATACCCCGGGGGCGGTAGGGAAAAACTGTTTTTT
clone size: .; V gene: TRBV7-2; D gene: .; J gene: TRBJ2-1; CDR3 protein: CASSSQAWNEQFF; CDR3 DNA: TGTGCCAGCAGCTCTCAAGCGTGGAATGAGCAGTTCTTC
clone size: .; V gene: TRBV5-1; D gene: TRBD1; J gene: TRBJ1-1; CDR3 protein: CASSLRGDGQGLRTEAFF; CDR3 DNA: TGCGCCAGCAGCTTGAGGGGGGATGGACAGGGGCTGAGAACTGAAGCTTTCTTT
clone size: .; V gene: TRBV6-1; D gene: .; J gene: TRBJ2-5; CDR3 protein: CASSDPRAETQYF; CDR3 DNA: TGTGCCAGCAGTGACCCCCGGGCAGAGACCCAGTACTTC
clone size: once; V gene: TRBV3-1/TRBV3-2; D gene: .; J gene: TRBJ1-3; CDR3 protein: CASSQMPQRGNTIYF; CDR3 DNA: TGTGCCAGCAGCCAAATGCCTCAAAGGGGAAACACCATATATTTT
clone size: .; V gene: TRBV29-1; D gene: TRBD1; J gene: TRBJ1-4; CDR3 protein: CSGATTGNEKLFF; CDR3 DNA: TGCAGCGGGGCTACGACAGGGAATGAAAAACTGTTTTTT
clone size: .; V gene: TRBV7-2; D gene: .; J gene: TRBJ1-3; CDR3 protein: CASSLEAGKVSGNTIYF; CDR3 DNA: TGTGCCAGCAGCTTAGAGGCAGGAAAAGTCTCTGGAAACACCATATATTTT
clone size: .; V gene: TRBV7-7; D gene: .; J gene: TRBJ2-2; CDR3 protein: CASSLVYTGELFF; CDR3 DNA: TGTGCTAGCAGCTTAGTATACACCGGGGAGCTGTTTTTT
clone size: .; V gene: TRBV11-1; D gene: TRBD2; J gene: TRBJ2-1; CDR3 protein: CASRRQRDSYNEQFF; CDR3 DNA: TGTGCCAGCAGACGCCAGCGGGATTCCTACAATGAGCAGTTCTTC
clone size: .; V gene: TRBV30; D gene: .; J gene: TRBJ1-1; CDR3 protein: CAWGPGQYAEAFF; CDR3 DNA: TGTGCCTGGGGGCCAGGACAGTACGCTGAAGCTTTCTTT
clone size: .; V gene: TRBV5-1; D gene: .; J gene: TRBJ2-7; CDR3 protein: CASSLGGHEQYF; CDR3 DNA: TGCGCCAGCAGCTTGGGGGGCCACGAGCAGTACTTC
clone size: .; V gene: TRBV7-2; D gene: TRBD1; J gene: TRBJ1-1; CDR3 protein: CASSLASQGAKSAEAFF; CDR3 DNA: TGTGCCAGCAGCTTAGCTTCTCAGGGGGCTAAGTCGGCTGAAGCTTTCTTT
clone size: .; V gene: TRBV2; D gene: .; J gene: TRBJ1-1; CDR3 protein: CASSGLLQNTEAFF; CDR3 DNA: TGTGCCAGCAGTGGGCTTTTGCAGAACACTGAAGCTTTCTTT
clone size: .; V gene: TRBV7-3; D gene: TRBD1; J gene: TRBJ2-7; CDR3 protein: CASSPTGTAYEQYF; CDR3 DNA: TGTGCCAGCAGCCCAACCGGGACAGCCTACGAGCAGTACTTC
clone size: once; V gene: TRBV9; D gene: .; J gene: TRBJ2-5; CDR3 protein: CASSVGRRETQYF; CDR3 DNA: TGTGCCAGCAGCGTAGGGAGGAGAGAGACCCAGTACTTC
clone size: once; V gene: TRBV19; D gene: .; J gene: TRBJ1-1; CDR3 protein: CASSWGTLNTEAFF; CDR3 DNA: TGTGCTTCTAGCTGGGGGACCTTGAACACTGAAGCTTTCTTT
clone size: .; V gene: TRBV29-1; D gene: .; J gene: TRBJ2-6; CDR3 protein: CSVQASGANVLTF; CDR3 DNA: TGCAGCGTACAGGCTTCTGGGGCCAACGTCCTGACTTTC
clone size: .; V gene: TRBV7-8; D gene: .; J gene: TRBJ1-1; CDR3 protein: CASSLSPTDSSIGAFF; CDR3 DNA: TGTGCCAGCAGCTTATCCCCGACGGACAGTTCTATCGGAGCTTTCTTT
clone size: .; V gene: TRBV3-1/TRBV3-2; D gene: .; J gene: TRBJ1-6; CDR3 protein: CASNGRGNSPLHF; CDR3 DNA: TGTGCCAGCAACGGTAGGGGGAATTCACCCCTCCACTTT
clone size: .; V gene: TRBV4-1; D gene: TRBD2; J gene: TRBJ2-1; CDR3 protein: CASSQGTGRTSWSYNEQFF; CDR3 DNA: TGCGCCAGCAGCCAAGGAACCGGCCGGACTAGCTGGTCCTACAATGAGCAGTTCTTC
clone size: once; V gene: TRBV6-5; D gene: .; J gene: TRBJ1-5; CDR3 protein: CASGGSYQPQHF; CDR3 DNA: TGTGCCAGCGGGGGCTCCTATCAGCCCCAGCATTTT
clone size: .; V gene: TRBV9; D gene: .; J gene: TRBJ2-3; CDR3 protein: CASSPRPSSDTQYF; CDR3 DNA: TGTGCCAGCAGCCCCAGGCCATCATCGGATACGCAGTATTTT
clone size: .; V gene: TRBV5-1; D gene: .; J gene: TRBJ1-2; CDR3 protein: CASSWGSYGYTF; CDR3 DNA: TGCGCCAGCAGCTGGGGCAGCTATGGCTACACCTTC
clone size: .; V gene: TRBV3-1/TRBV3-2; D gene: .; J gene: TRBJ1-1; CDR3 protein: CASSQEGAGTEAFF; CDR3 DNA: TGTGCCAGCAGCCAAGAAGGGGCCGGCACTGAAGCTTTCTTT
clone size: .; V gene: TRBV5-1; D gene: .; J gene: TRBJ2-1; CDR3 protein: CASSLKLGYEQFF; CDR3 DNA: TGCGCCAGCAGCTTGAAACTAGGATATGAGCAGTTCTTC
clone size: .; V gene: TRBV10-1; D gene: .; J gene: TRBJ1-3; CDR3 protein: CASSDRLISGNTIYF; CDR3 DNA: TGCGCCAGCAGTGACAGGTTAATCTCTGGAAACACCATATATTTT
clone size: .; V gene: TRBV6-5; D gene: TRBD2; J gene: TRBJ2-7; CDR3 protein: CASSYVLAGPREQYF; CDR3 DNA: TGTGCCAGCAGTTACGTACTAGCGGGGCCCCGGGAGCAGTACTTC
clone size: .; V gene: TRBV3-1/TRBV3-2; D gene: TRBD2; J gene: TRBJ2-2; CDR3 protein: CASSQALAAGELFF; CDR3 DNA: TGTGCCAGCAGCCAAGCCCTAGCGGCCGGGGAGCTGTTTTTT
clone size: .; V gene: TRBV30; D gene: TRBD1; J gene: TRBJ1-2; CDR3 protein: CAGGGRSNYGYTF; CDR3 DNA: TGTGCCGGAGGGGGCAGATCTAACTATGGCTACACCTTC
clone size: once; V gene: TRBV7-2; D gene: .; J gene: TRBJ2-7; CDR3 protein: CASSGLGGAGSYEQYF; CDR3 DNA: TGTGCCAGCAGCGGACTTGGGGGGGCGGGCTCCTACGAGCAGTACTTC